The entry that follows covers one TCR beta chain sequence. Its antigen is unidentified. These data come from a study of shared clonotypes between healthy human individuals. Notes on the study in general: A generally larger estimated richness was seen in naive subsets than in memory subsets. Several donors had about 5% of their naive CD4 clonotypes in common.

TCRdb's table, derived via immunoSEQ multiplex PCR, lists solely in-frame clones and lacks some. The table includes some 680,000 clones, about three quarters detected once. CDR3 length: 19 amino acids. Germline loops: CDR1 SGDLS, CDR2 YYNGEE. With 3 bases removed from V and 2 bases from J, the gap between germline ends came to 24 bases. The donor population consisted of healthy HIV-negative adults with no recent acute infections or vaccinations. The split of CD4+ cells yielded CD45RA+ naive and CD45RA-negative memory subsets. The J gene is TRBJ2-1, the V gene TRBV9, with D unresolved. Sequenced input: memory CD4+ T cells sorted from blood. Described subset: CD45RA-negative fraction. The TCR originated in a woman aged 25 to 45 in good health. The CDR3 reads CASSAESPTSTGTYNEQFF. CDR3 bases: TGTGCCAGCAGCGCTGAGTCCCCCACTTCGACGGGCACCTACAATGAGCAGTTCTTC.